This T cell receptor (beta chain) was profiled in a study of cytomegalovirus exposure and HLA in healthy donors (dated by TCRdb to 2016 to 2017). Study-wide context: An earlier analysis of fewer than 750 of the donors reported about 280 Gb of sequence data and around 110 million unique TCR beta sequences obtained from approximately 180 million T cells. The study profiled the T cell repertoires of around 700 subjects by immunosequencing and related them to cytomegalovirus serostatus. Among some 400 genotyped donors of the cohort, an average of roughly 230,000 unique TCR beta nucleotide sequences was sequenced per donor, of which about 18% were non-productive. Donor age, sex, ethnicity and CMV serostatus were collected together with the repertoire data. The aim of the study was to test whether cataloging public T cell receptors could identify signatures of past pathogen exposure. Several DR-DQ haplotypes were treated as single units for association and clustering because of strong linkage in the cohort. Both class I and class II loci were covered by HLA typing, at four-digit resolution. To predict cytomegalovirus infection status, the study brought together high-throughput TCR immunosequencing, statistical association of individual TCRs with disease status, and machine learning. Among the roughly 370 genotyped donors, under 90% belonged to the genetic ancestry cluster associated with self-reported Caucasian donors. To study patterns of TCR occurrence, a later analysis re-analyzed previously published TCR beta repertoires from just over 650 donors and added high-resolution HLA genotyping. Genome-wide SNP genotypes for about 55% of the roughly 670 donors were used in a later genetic analysis, which treated that subset as a discovery cohort. An earlier analysis of around 540 of the donors applied high-throughput TCR beta sequencing to assess whether each TCR beta V gene segment acted as functional or pseudogenic. Rather than drawing on any new phenotypic data, the later analysis identified candidate immune exposures from TCR beta sequences and the way those sequences occurred across donors. The number of typed donors differed by locus: about 620-630 for A, B, C, DRB1 and DQB1; 500 to 550 for DQA1; over 600 for DPA1; and 450 to 480 for DPB1. All discovery cohort repertoires had been generated using a single sequencing platform. Besides the first cohort of about 730 subjects, a separate validation cohort made up of 120 different subjects was used. An early release covering roughly 600 HLA-typed donors comprised around 300 gigabases of sequencing data and around 80 million unique TCR sequences.

The cohort consisted of 650 to 700 healthy bone marrow donors. All cohort members were sampled while nominally healthy, although unrecorded immune exposures were likely present. The donor tested CMV seronegative, placing the donor among the 300 to 400 seronegative members of the cohort. A peripheral blood sample was provided by each donor, and peripheral blood mononuclear cells were used for TCR beta sequencing. The Qiagen DNeasy Blood Extraction Kit was used to extract genomic DNA from the blood cell samples. Concerning this clone: The clone's antigen remains unknown.

Deletion took 8 bases off V and 8 bases off J, with a span of 18 bases between the germline ends. Via the germline V gene, CDR1 is SNHLY and CDR2 FYNNEI. The CDR3 measures 13 amino acids from cysteine to phenylalanine. Only CDR3 DNA remains: 39 bases, in frame from the first base. Points the paper makes about the study in general: The study listed 164 TCR beta chains as associated with cytomegalovirus. In a later analysis, the rate of TCR association differed among HLA loci, with DRB1 alleles having the most associated TCRs and HLA-C alleles having the fewest. This cohort had only TCR beta chains sequenced, and the lack of alpha or paired-chain data limited which features could be detected. Over 15 rarely observed V segments, including chromosome 9 orphons, were excluded from the earlier analysis of about 610 of the donors because counts were too low. In an earlier analysis of approximately 590 of the donors, most TCR beta V segments were observed in productive rearrangements about 90% or about 30% of the time, broadly matching IMGT annotations. Assigning TCR associations to individual alleles was difficult when HLA alleles, especially DR and DQ, strongly co-occurred. Because HLA typing was unavailable for some donors at each locus, only the typed subset was used in association tests. Most TCR sequences were seen in very few donors, while some public TCRs were found in many individuals. According to the authors, the approach could potentially be generalized to other disease states and immunological phenotypes. A later analysis found that HLA-associated TCR beta chains were more clonally expanded and had lower generation probabilities than equally common non-associated chains. A cluster of highly shared sequence variants was judged likely to represent a technical artifact of the sequencing pipeline. In vitro tests confirmed that three of the cytomegalovirus-associated TCR beta chains recognize cytomegalovirus antigens. Some IMGT-functional V segments, including TRBV6-2 and TRBV6-3, could not be distinguished by the 87-base-pair reads and were therefore excluded. At a false discovery rate of 0.05, a later analysis linked 16,951 TCR beta sequences to specific HLA alleles. Most CMV-associated TCR beta chains appeared to be HLA-restricted in a later analysis, and the HLA associations seemed to be driven largely by CMV exposure. Correlated functional status among segregating V segments might reflect linkage disequilibrium, but an unknown experimental factor could not be ruled out. According to a later analysis, parvovirus B19, influenza, CMV and Epstein-Barr virus appeared linked to several top co-occurrence clusters. V-gene and J-gene trimming of TCR beta chains was associated with a missense DCLRE1C variant in a later genetic analysis, and the association was replicated in an independent cohort. According to a later genetic analysis, donors in an Asian-associated ancestry cluster had fewer N-insertions in productive TCRs than the roughly 670-donor mean. Presence/absence analyses assumed roughly uniform sequencing depth across donors, an assumption that may not hold. The classifier was reported to diagnose cytomegalovirus status with high specificity and sensitivity in both the original cohort and the validation cohort. A further reported finding was that TCR beta sequences accurately predicted the HLA-A and HLA-B alleles for most subjects in the first cohort. The only immune exposure information available for the cohort was CMV serostatus.

Libraries were built with the immunoSEQ multiplex PCR assay. For the multiplex PCR, a mixture combining 60 forward primers for TCR Vbeta segments and 13 reverse primers for TCR Jbeta segments was used. The CDR3 region of rearranged TCR beta genes was amplified from genomic DNA by a multiplex PCR assay. The Illumina HiSeq System was used to sequence the amplified TCR beta libraries as 87-base-pair reads. The authors' analysis ran thus. A later analysis counted tens of millions of unique TCR beta chains across the 550 to 800 repertoires, and 9 million to 14 million of these chains were shared by at least two donors. A nearest-neighbor algorithm error-corrected the raw reads and collapsed the reads into unique sequences, merging closely related sequences to remove PCR and sequencing errors. CDR3 sequences were aligned to IMGT reference sequences to assign V, D and J gene segments. For a sequence to be retained, a match of at least six nucleotides to both a V gene segment and a J gene segment was required. Rearrangements were classified as productive when the CDR3 lacked stop codons and remained in frame with V and J, and all other rearrangements were classified as non-productive. CDR3 was defined according to IMGT convention as the region running from the second conserved V-encoded cysteine to the conserved J-encoded phenylalanine. The earlier analysis of 500 to 750 of the donors excluded any sequence lacking an unambiguous match to a single V gene segment. In an earlier analysis of a few hundred of the donors, V segments were called functional above 56.7% productive rearrangements and were called segregating when the between-donor standard deviation exceeded 5%. A statistical classification framework was built to diagnose cytomegalovirus status from the catalog of TCR beta chain sequences. In a later analysis, TCR nucleotide sequences were compared against IMGT/GENE-DB human TR gene sequences so that V and J genes could be assigned. The TCRdist pipeline was used in a later analysis to assign CDR3 sequences and most-parsimonious VDJ recombination scenarios. In a later analysis, each TCR beta chain was defined by its CDR3 amino acid sequence together with its V-gene family, and reads lacking a unique V-gene family were excluded. A later analysis removed 600 or so highly shared, low-generation-probability nucleotide sequences to deal with suspected cross-contamination and a sequencing artifact. For each public chain, a later analysis derived a clonal expansion index from normalized ranks of inferred template counts within each repertoire. In a later analysis, generation probabilities were computed using a VDJ recombination model fitted to out-of-frame rearrangements, and the results were checked against IGoR. Hypergeometric tests were used in a later analysis to score TCR-TCR, TCR-HLA and TCR-CMV co-occurrence, with a repertoire-size bias correction applied to the TCR pairs. False discovery rates were estimated in a later analysis by permuting HLA or CMV assignments 20 times. In a later analysis, co-occurring TCRs were grouped using DBSCAN, and TCRdist sequence similarity was added for clustering within HLA-allele-positive subsets. Repertoires with fewer than 30,000 or more than 120,000 public chains, plus five repertoires with anomalous nucleotide sharing, were excluded from co-occurrence clustering. This immuneACCESS table, as held by TCRdb, lists in-frame sequences with V and J called but not all clones. Of the missing ones, under half trace to an unresolved V gene in checked studies; the others have no known cause. V and J calls and clone size are copied from that table; D and trimming were computed from the DNA. This sample's clone table shows some 46,000 clones. About 8% of the sample goes to the ten largest clones.

The TCR originated in a male donor in good health and CMV-seronegative. The specimen was PBMCs. The rearranged segments are TRBV2 and TRBJ1-1; TRBD1 is perhaps the D gene, given 5 matching bases. The DNA reads TGTGCCAGCGTAACAACAGGTCCCACCGAAGCTTTCTTT. It specifies CASVTTGPTEAFF.